Below, one TCR beta chain is given with its context. The data belong to a study of blood T cell repertoires in COVID-19. Study summary: Both acute and convalescent COVID-19 samples were obtained from the United States, Italy and Spain. Sample material is recorded as cDNA or gDNA derived from T cells, B-cell-depleted T cells, or PBMCs.

Authors' processing steps: Nucleated cell number was recorded as an estimate derived from reference gene primer amplification. TCRdb's copy holds only in-frame clones and misses some; the assay was immunoSEQ multiplex PCR. That table gives V, J and clone size, and the DNA gave D and trimming. The table lists about 140,000 clones, 75% to 85% of them singletons. CDR1 MNHEY and CDR2 SMNVEV come from the germline V gene (reference sequence). V shed 5 bases, J shed 8 bases, and the junction held 16 bases outside the gene matches. The CDR3 has 16 residues. The receptor comes from a man aged 50 to 60 with acute or convalescent COVID-19. The chain is built from TRBV27 and TRBJ1-2; 8 nucleotides match TRBD1. The sample comprised peripheral blood. For the CDR3, the DNA is TGTGCCAGCAGTCGGCTCTTCCGACAGGGGACGGACGGCTACACCTTC. This codes for CASSRLFRQGTDGYTF.